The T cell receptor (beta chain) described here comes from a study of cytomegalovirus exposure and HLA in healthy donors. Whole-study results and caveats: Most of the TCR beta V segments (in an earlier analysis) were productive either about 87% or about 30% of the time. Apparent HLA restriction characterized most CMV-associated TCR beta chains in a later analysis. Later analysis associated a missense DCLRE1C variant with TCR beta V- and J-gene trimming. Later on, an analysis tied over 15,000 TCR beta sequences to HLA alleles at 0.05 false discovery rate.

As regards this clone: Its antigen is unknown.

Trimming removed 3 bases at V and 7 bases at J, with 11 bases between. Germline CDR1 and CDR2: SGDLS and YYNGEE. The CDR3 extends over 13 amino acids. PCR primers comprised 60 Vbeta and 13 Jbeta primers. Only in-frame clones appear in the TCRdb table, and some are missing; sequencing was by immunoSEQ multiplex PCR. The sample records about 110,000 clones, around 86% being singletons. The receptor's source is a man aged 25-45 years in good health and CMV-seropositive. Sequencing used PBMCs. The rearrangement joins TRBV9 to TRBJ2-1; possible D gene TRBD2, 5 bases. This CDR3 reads CASSGASWNEQFF. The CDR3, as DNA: TGTGCCAGCAGCGGGGCTAGCTGGAATGAGCAGTTCTTC.